The count of the clone carrying this TCR beta chain is one. Sequenced by immunoSEQ multiplex PCR; TCRdb stores in-frame clones only, minus some. The data contain 20,000 to 25,000 clones, about 87% of them seen just once; the ten biggest clones take up approximately 10%. The sample originates from a study of OX40 agonist ivuxolimab in advanced cancers. Study background: Partial responses were seen in three patients, one with hepatocellular carcinoma and two with cutaneous melanoma.

Prior autoimmune disease or systemic immunosuppression barred patients. CDR1 and CDR2 from the germline V gene are SGHDT and YYEEEE. The CDR3 sequence is 14 residues long. V shed 4 bases, J shed 8 bases, and the junction held 11 bases outside the gene matches. This rearrangement joins TRBV5-6 to TRBJ1-1; 7 bases fit TRBD1. This TCR came from an adult with an advanced solid tumor such as melanoma, head and neck, liver or kidney cancer. The sample consisted of CD4+ or CD8+ T cells sorted from blood, taken in a trial of the OX40 agonist ivuxolimab. CDR3 nucleotides: TGTGCCAGCAGCCCGGGACAGCGGGGAGGGGAAGCTTTCTTT. This encodes CASSPGQRGGEAFF.